The clone carrying this T cell receptor beta chain was counted many times. Its antigen is currently unknown. The data were taken from a study of T cell repertoires in cytomegalovirus infection. Study-level background: Recently described HLA-C-restricted plus well-studied HLA-B-restricted CMV epitopes were used. Public TCR beta signature analysis indicated the presence of both CMV infection and matching HLA type. General observations from the study: It was HLA-C-restricted CMV-specific TCR beta clonotypes that dominated the response ex vivo. Cumulated frequencies of public TCR beta families served to identify carriers of CMV plus the relevant HLA.

TCRdb called the reads again in MiXCR, with one record for every CDR3 protein. This sample has some 940,000 distinct CDR3 sequences, with under 40% found just once. CDR1 and CDR2 from the germline V gene are SGHVS and FQNEAQ. Trimming took off 3 bases at V and 8 bases at J, with 5 bases between the two ends. The CDR3 totals 11 residues. This sequence was found in a human donor in good health (CMV status not recorded). Some clones in this sample may be carry-over from other donors' samples. Source: cultured CD8+ T cells from PBMCs, taken from culture after CMV antigen stimulation. The V call is TRBV7-8, the J call TRBJ2-1; no firm D call. CDR3 amino acids: CASSLTDEQFF. CDR3 DNA sequence: TGTGCCAGCAGCTTGACGGATGAGCAGTTCTTC.